Below, one TCR beta chain is given with its context. This entry is derived from a study of spatial heterogeneity in lung cancer. Study at large: Untreated early-stage non-small cell lung cancer patients, over 55 in total, were the donors.

Carried by each TCR cDNA molecule was a unique molecular identifier. TCRdb called the 5' RACE reads again in MiXCR, with one record for every CDR3 protein. This table holds about 120,000 distinct CDR3 sequences, 9% to 15% found once. As to time point: blood at routine non-recurrence follow-up after resection. Unsorted samples of tumor, nontumor lung or frozen PBMC had their whole RNA sequenced. CDR1 and CDR2 (germline): LGHNA, YNFKEQ. This CDR3 region has 17 residues. The germline V and J ends were trimmed by 4 bases and 0 bases, with 15 bases remaining between them. The V and J genes are TRBV4-2 and TRBJ2-2; D is possibly TRBD1 (7 bases). The clonotype was recovered from a male donor with early-stage non-small cell lung cancer. Sequencing used PBMCs, obtained at follow-up. CDR3 nucleotide sequence: TGTGCCAGCAGCCGGGGGGAGGACAGGACGAACACCGGGGAGCTGTTTTTT. This encodes CASSRGEDRTNTGELFF.